This T cell receptor (beta chain) emerged from a study of cytomegalovirus exposure and HLA in healthy donors. Looking at the study overall: The 666 first-cohort repertoires shared a platform with the approximately 110 validation repertoires, as reported in a later analysis. Study-level points and caveats: A few of the chains that were CMV-associated were confirmed in vitro to be specific for CMV antigens.

The CDR3 consists of 16 residues. Germline CDR1 SGHNT, CDR2 YYREEE (reference sequence). Deletions cut 6 bases from V and 0 bases from J, with 16 bases between. The protocol was immunoSEQ multiplex PCR, while the TCRdb copy is restricted to in-frame clones and leaves out a portion. The sample lists tens of thousands of clones; roughly 90% were seen once. For this clone: The antigen is unknown.

The V gene is TRBV5-4, the J gene TRBJ2-1; D might be TRBD2 (6 bases). Sequencing was performed on PBMCs. The sequence derives from a man aged 25-45 years in good health and CMV-seronegative. The CDR3 loop is CASTTGLRRSYNEQFF. Here the CDR3 DNA reads TGTGCCAGCACCACGGGACTTCGCCGCTCCTACAATGAGCAGTTCTTC.